The 22 T cell receptor beta chains in this list originate from one sample, sequenced in a study of T cell repertoires in cytomegalovirus infection. No antigens are known for them. TCRdb re-derived calls from the reads in MiXCR, one entry per CDR3 protein. This sample has about 770,000 distinct CDR3 sequences, with almost 30% found just once. The source material was cultured CD8+ T cells from PBMCs, sampled from culture after CMV antigen stimulation. The receptors stem from a human donor in good health (CMV status not recorded). Some clones in this sample may be carry-over from other donors' samples.

The chain employs TRBV7-9 and TRBJ2-7, with a tentative D call TRBD1 (6 bases). V was clipped by 8 bases and J by 3 bases, with 11 bases between them. The CDR3 spans 12 residues. CDR1 SEHNR and CDR2 FQNEAQ come from the germline V gene (reference sequence). CDR3 in amino acids: CASGDKDYEQYF. As DNA, the CDR3 is TGTGCCAGCGGGGACAAAGACTACGAGCAGTACTTC. The whole variable domain, filled in from reference TRBV7-9 and TRBJ2-7, reads DTGVSQNPRHKITKRGQNVTFRCDPISEHNRLYWYRQTLGQGPEFLTYFQNEAQLEKSRLLSDRFSAERPKGSFSTLEIQRTEQGDSAMYLCASGDKDYEQYFGPGTRLTVT.

The chain couples TRBV6-6 to TRBJ2-7, with 9 bases fitting TRBD1. With V trimmed by 5 bases and J by 2 bases, 7 bases remained unmatched. This CDR3 is built from 15 residues. The germline gives CDR1 MNHNY, CDR2 SVGAGI (reference sequence). The CDR3 bases are TGTGCCAGCAGTCCGAGGGACAGGGAAGCCTACGAGCAGTACGTC. Amino acid sequence: CASSPRDREAYEQYV.

The rearrangement links TRBV6-1 to TRBJ2-6; possibly TRBD1 for D (6 bases). Germline lookup yields CDR1 MNHNS and CDR2 SASEGT. CDR3 length: 16 residues. Trimming took 6 bases from V and 2 from J, leaving 14 bases between them. Written as DNA, the CDR3 is TGTGCCAGCAGGAAGGCAGGGGATGCTGGGGCCAACGTCCTGACTTTC. Encoded protein: CASRKAGDAGANVLTF.

The chain joins TRBV4-1 to TRBJ2-2; 10 positions agree with TRBD2. V gave up 3 bases and J gave up 0 bases; unmatched junction bases: 10. The CDR3 sequence is 19 residues long. Germline-derived CDR1 and CDR2 are MGHRA and YSYEKL. The CDR3 nucleotides are TGCGCCAGCAGCCAGGGGGGTAGCGGGGGGAAACCGAACACCGGGGAGCTGTTTTTT. It is translated as CASSQGGSGGKPNTGELFF.

The table lists this clonotype with a few counts. DNA of the CDR3: TGTGCCAGCAGTTACTCTCCAGGAGTAAGTGGCTACACCTTC. Its protein product is CASSYSPGVSGYTF. The chain links TRBV6-2 or TRBV6-3 to TRBJ1-2; unclear D gene. Germline CDR1 and CDR2: MNHEY and SVGEGT. Deletions cut 0 bases from V and 7 bases from J, with 12 bases between. CDR3 size: 14 residues.

The chain links TRBV6-5 to TRBJ1-2; TRBD1 might be the D (6 bases). V was shortened by 4 bases and J by 6 bases, with 12 bases between the two germline ends. Per germline, CDR1 MNHEY and CDR2 SVGAGI. There are 13 residues in the CDR3. CDR3 loop: CASSFTGIHGYTF. The DNA of the CDR3 is TGTGCCAGCAGTTTCACAGGGATCCATGGCTACACCTTC.

V is TRBV24-1 and J is TRBJ1-1; TRBD1 matches 7 bases. The CDR3 covers 13 residues. J gave up 7 bases and V 0 bases, and 1 base lay outside the gene matches. The germline gives CDR1 KGHDR, CDR2 SFDVKD. CDR3 coding DNA: TGTGCCACCAGTGATTTGAGGACAGGTGAAGCTTTCTTT. Translated, it gives CATSDLRTGEAFF.

The chain recombines TRBV2 with TRBJ1-1; a possible D gene is TRBD1 (6 bases). Trimming took off 5 bases at V and 0 bases at J, with 13 bases between the two ends. Germline V gene sequence: CDR1 SNHLY, CDR2 FYNNEI. CDR3 length: 15 residues. This chain's CDR3 is CASSPGTYLNTEAFF. DNA for the CDR3: TGTGCCAGCAGTCCCGGGACATATTTGAACACTGAAGCTTTCTTT. The complete variable domain, with remaining parts taken from reference TRBV2 and TRBJ1-1, reads EPEVTQTPSHQVTQMGQEVILRCVPISNHLYFYWYRQILGQKVEFLVSFYNNEISEKSEIFDDQFSVERPDGSNFTLKIRSTKLEDSAMYFCASSPGTYLNTEAFFGQGTRLTVV.

This chain connects TRBV4-1 to TRBJ1-2; D is ambiguous. The ends were cut back, 0 bases at V and 4 bases at J, with 15 bases in the middle. The germline CDR1 and CDR2 sequences are MGHRA and YSYEKL. The CDR3 consists of 16 residues. This CDR3 is CASSQDPGNRPYGYTF. For the CDR3, the DNA is TGCGCCAGCAGCCAAGATCCCGGGAATCGGCCCTATGGCTACACCTTC.

The J gene is TRBJ1-2, the V gene TRBV20-1, with a weak D call TRBD1 (5 bases). Germline CDR1 reads DFQATT; CDR2 reads SNEGSKA (reference sequence). With 6 bases removed from V and 6 bases from J, the gap between germline ends came to 20 bases. The CDR3 totals 14 residues. This chain's CDR3 is CSAEGRGKNHGYTF. CDR3 bases: TGCAGTGCAGAGGGGCGGGGCAAAAATCATGGCTACACCTTC.

This clonotype was picked up many times. This chain connects TRBV7-6 to TRBJ2-1, with a possible D match to TRBD2 (7 bases). CDR1 and CDR2 (germline): SGHVS, FNYEAQ. CDR3 length equals 18 residues. The V end lost 1 base, the J end lost 0 bases, and 16 bases lay between the germline ends. The CDR3 spells CASSLVAGGGRSYNEQFF. CDR3 coding DNA: TGTGCCAGCAGCTTAGTCGCGGGCGGGGGCCGCTCCTACAATGAGCAGTTCTTC. The whole variable domain, filled in from reference TRBV7-6 and TRBJ2-1, reads GAGVSQSPRYKVTKRGQDVALRCDPISGHVSLYWYRQALGQGPEFLTYFNYEAQQDKSGLPNDRFSAERPEGSISTLTIQRTEQRDSAMYRCASSLVAGGGRSYNEQFFGPGTRLTVL.

The chain combines TRBV6-8 with TRBJ1-1, with 7 bases aligning to TRBD1. The trim removed 2 bases at V and 7 bases at J, leaving 10 bases unmatched. The CDR3 has 15 residues. Germline CDR1 MNHGY, CDR2 SAAAGT. The CDR3 region has the DNA TGTGCCAGCAGTTACGGGCAGACAGGGCGCGTTGAAGCTTTCTTT. Translating it yields CASSYGQTGRVEAFF.

The chain has TRBV27 and TRBJ2-7; the match to TRBD1 covers 9 bases. The CDR3 loop spans 14 amino acids. Germline V gene sequence: CDR1 MNHEY, CDR2 SMNVEV (reference sequence). The trim removed 5 bases at V and 6 bases at J, leaving 8 bases unmatched. Here the CDR3 reads CASSQGTGWGEQYV. The DNA for the CDR3 is TGTGCCAGCAGTCAAGGGACAGGGTGGGGCGAGCAGTACGTC.

This chain joins TRBV9 and TRBJ2-3, with D tentatively TRBD1 (6 bases). Trimming took 0 bases from V and 1 from J, leaving 9 bases between them. Germline loops: CDR1 SGDLS, CDR2 YYNGEE. The CDR3 runs to 15 residues. CDR3 in amino acids: CASSVARQGTDTQYF. CDR3 nucleotides: TGTGCCAGCAGCGTAGCCAGACAGGGCACAGATACGCAGTATTTT.

The V gene is TRBV29-1, the J gene TRBJ2-6; 7 bases agree with TRBD2. The CDR3 length is 18 residues. V lost 7 bases to trimming and J lost 0 bases; unmatched junction nucleotides: 15. Germline CDR1 is SQVTM and CDR2 is ANQGSEA. DNA of the CDR3: TGCAGCGCCCTAAGTGGGGAGGGATCTAGCTCTGGGGCCAACGTCCTGACTTTC. It yields the protein CSALSGEGSSSGANVLTF.

Many counts were recorded for this clonotype. The V and J genes are TRBV7-6 and TRBJ2-7, with 13 bases that match TRBD2. The length of the CDR3 is 17 residues. From germline, CDR1 is SGHVS and CDR2 FNYEAQ. The trim removed 5 bases at V and 7 bases at J, leaving 14 bases unmatched. In nucleotides, the CDR3 is TGTGCCAGCAGCCCGGGGACTAGCGGGGACATCACCGGAGAGCAGTACGTC. Its translation: CASSPGTSGDITGEQYV.

The gene calls are TRBV2 and TRBJ2-1; D gene ambiguous. With 1 base removed from V and 0 bases from J, the gap between germline ends came to 7 bases. The CDR3 totals 15 residues. Germline CDR1 reads SNHLY; CDR2 reads FYNNEI. In nucleotides, the CDR3 is TGTGCCAGCAGTGAAGGTCATAGCTCCTACAATGAGCAGTTCTTC. Its translation: CASSEGHSSYNEQFF. Variable domain in full (rest from reference TRBV2 and TRBJ2-1): EPEVTQTPSHQVTQMGQEVILRCVPISNHLYFYWYRQILGQKVEFLVSFYNNEISEKSEIFDDQFSVERPDGSNFTLKIRSTKLEDSAMYFCASSEGHSSYNEQFFGPGTRLTVL.

The chain employs TRBV29-1 and TRBJ2-3, with D maybe TRBD2 (5 bases). Germline-derived CDR1 and CDR2 are SQVTM and ANQGSEA. Trimming removed 0 bases from V and 4 bases from J, with 14 bases in between. There are 15 residues in the CDR3. CDR3 residues: CSVEDKGRTSDTQYF. For the CDR3, the DNA is TGCAGCGTTGAAGATAAAGGACGGACTTCAGATACGCAGTATTTT.

As DNA, the CDR3 is TGTGCCAGCAGTGAAATAGCTAGCGGGGCCACAGATACGCAGTATTTT. Translating it yields CASSEIASGATDTQYF. The chain carries TRBV2 and TRBJ2-3; 9 bases align to TRBD2. The CDR3 contains 16 residues. The germline gives CDR1 SNHLY, CDR2 FYNNEI. With V trimmed by 2 bases and J by 2 bases, 5 bases remained unmatched.

The V call is TRBV7-1, the J call TRBJ2-7; TRBD1 might be the D (6 bases). TRBV7-1 is annotated as an ORF whose role is uncertain. The CDR3 totals 13 residues. V was shortened by 5 bases and J by 4 bases, with 12 bases between the two germline ends. The CDR3, as DNA: TGTGCCAGCAGCCCCCGGGACAAGTACGAGCAGTACGTC. Translating it yields CASSPRDKYEQYV.

As to this clonotype: A junction end diverges from the germline sequence, so it may reflect a read error. The chain uses TRBV7-9 and TRBJ1-1; 9 bases are a match to TRBD1. The CDR3 has 15 amino acids. Per the germline V gene, CDR1 is SEHNR and CDR2 is FQNEAQ (reference sequence). This chain's CDR3 is CVSSHGGQGSTEAFF. In nucleotides, the CDR3 is TGTGTCAGCAGCCACGGGGGACAGGGTAGTACTGAAGCTTTCTTT.

The chain joins TRBV7-9 to TRBJ2-7; D is ambiguous. Germline assignment: CDR1 SEHNR and CDR2 FQNEAQ (reference sequence). The CDR3 runs 12 residues. V lost 6 bases, J lost 6 bases, and 12 bases lay in between. The CDR3 DNA reads TGTGCCAGCAGTTCCGTCGTTGCCGAGCAGTACTTC. Translation: CASSSVVAEQYF.